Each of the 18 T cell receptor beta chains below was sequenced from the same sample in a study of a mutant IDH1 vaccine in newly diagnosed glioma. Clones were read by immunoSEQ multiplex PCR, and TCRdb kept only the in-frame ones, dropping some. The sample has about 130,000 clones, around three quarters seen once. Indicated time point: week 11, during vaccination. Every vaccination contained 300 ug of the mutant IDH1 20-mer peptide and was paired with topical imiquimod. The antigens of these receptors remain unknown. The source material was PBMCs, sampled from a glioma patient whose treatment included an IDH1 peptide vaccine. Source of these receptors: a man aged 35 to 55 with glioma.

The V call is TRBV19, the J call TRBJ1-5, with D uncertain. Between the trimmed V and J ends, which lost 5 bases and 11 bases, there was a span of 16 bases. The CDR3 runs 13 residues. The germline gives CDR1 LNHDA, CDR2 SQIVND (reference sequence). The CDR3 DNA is TGTGCCAGTAGTCCCCAGGCCTTCGGGACCCAGCATTTT. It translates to CASSPQAFGTQHF.

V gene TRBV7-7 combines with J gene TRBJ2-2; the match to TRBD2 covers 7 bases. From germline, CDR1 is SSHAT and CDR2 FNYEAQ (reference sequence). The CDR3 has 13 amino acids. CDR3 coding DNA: TGTGGGCTGGGAGGGGCGAGGACCGGGGAGCTGTTTTTT. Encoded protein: CGLGGARTGELFF.

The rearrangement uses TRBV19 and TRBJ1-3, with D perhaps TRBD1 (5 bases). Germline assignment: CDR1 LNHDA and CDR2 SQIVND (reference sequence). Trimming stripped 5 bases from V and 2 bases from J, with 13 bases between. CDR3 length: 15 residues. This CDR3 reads CASSPGTVPGNTIYF. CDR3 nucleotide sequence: TGTGCCAGTAGTCCCGGGACGGTGCCTGGAAACACCATATATTTT.

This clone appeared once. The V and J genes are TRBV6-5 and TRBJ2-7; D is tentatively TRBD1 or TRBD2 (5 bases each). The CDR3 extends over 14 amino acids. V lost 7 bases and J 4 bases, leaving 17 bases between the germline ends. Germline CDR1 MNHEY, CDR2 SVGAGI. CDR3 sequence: CASKSGRGPYEQYF. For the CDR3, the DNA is TGTGCCAGCAAATCCGGACGGGGCCCTTACGAGCAGTACTTC.

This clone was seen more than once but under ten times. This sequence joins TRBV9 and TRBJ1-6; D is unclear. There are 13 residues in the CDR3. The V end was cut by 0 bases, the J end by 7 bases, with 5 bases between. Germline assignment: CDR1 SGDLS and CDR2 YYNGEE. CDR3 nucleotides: TGTGCCAGCAGCGTAGTAGGCAATTCACCCCTCCACTTT. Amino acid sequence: CASSVVGNSPLHF.

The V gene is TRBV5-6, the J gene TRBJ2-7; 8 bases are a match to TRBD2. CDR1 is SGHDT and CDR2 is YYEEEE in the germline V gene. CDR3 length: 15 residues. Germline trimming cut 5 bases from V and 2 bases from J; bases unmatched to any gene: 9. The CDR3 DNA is TGTGCCAGCAGTCCGGTAGCGGGATCTCCCTACGAGCAGTACTTC. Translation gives CASSPVAGSPYEQYF. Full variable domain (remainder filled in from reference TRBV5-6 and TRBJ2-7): DAGVTQSPTHLIKTRGQQVTLRCSPKSGHDTVSWYQQALGQGPQFIFQYYEEEERQRGNFPDRFSGHQFPNYSSELNVNALLLGDSALYLCASSPVAGSPYEQYFGPGTRLTVT.

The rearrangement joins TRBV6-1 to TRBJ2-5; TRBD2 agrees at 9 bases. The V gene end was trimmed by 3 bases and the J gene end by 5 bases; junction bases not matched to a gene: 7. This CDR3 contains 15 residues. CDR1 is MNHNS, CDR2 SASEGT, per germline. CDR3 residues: CASSELAGEGETQYF. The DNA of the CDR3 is TGTGCCAGCAGTGAGTTAGCGGGAGAAGGGGAGACCCAGTACTTC.

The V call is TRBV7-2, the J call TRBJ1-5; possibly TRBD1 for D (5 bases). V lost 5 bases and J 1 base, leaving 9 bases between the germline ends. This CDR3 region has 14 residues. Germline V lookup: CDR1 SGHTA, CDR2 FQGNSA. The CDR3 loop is CASSAQGSNQPQHF. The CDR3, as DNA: TGTGCCAGCAGCGCCCAGGGAAGCAATCAGCCCCAGCATTTT.

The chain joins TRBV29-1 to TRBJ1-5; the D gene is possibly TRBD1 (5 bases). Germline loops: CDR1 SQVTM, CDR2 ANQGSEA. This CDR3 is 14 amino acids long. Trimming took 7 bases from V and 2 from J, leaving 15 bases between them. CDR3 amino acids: CSALGGLGNQPQHF. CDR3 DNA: TGCAGCGCCCTCGGGGGGTTGGGCAATCAGCCCCAGCATTTT. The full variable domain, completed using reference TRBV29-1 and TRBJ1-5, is SAVISQKPSRDICQRGTSLTIQCQVDSQVTMMFWYRQQPGQSLTLIATANQGSEATYESGFVIDKFPISRPNLTFSTLTVSNMSPEDSSIYLCSALGGLGNQPQHFGDGTRLSIL.

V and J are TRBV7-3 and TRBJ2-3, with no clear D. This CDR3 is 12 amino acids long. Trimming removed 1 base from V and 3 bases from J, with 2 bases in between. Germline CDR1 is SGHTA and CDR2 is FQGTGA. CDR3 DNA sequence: TGTGCCAGCAGCTTAATGACAGATACGCAGTATTTT. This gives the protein CASSLMTDTQYF.

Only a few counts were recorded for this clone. The CDR3 DNA is TGTGCCATCAGTGAGTCGACAGGTCCCGCCACTGAAGCTTTCTTT. It codes for CAISESTGPATEAFF. This chain uses TRBV10-3 with TRBJ1-1; D perhaps matches TRBD1 (6 bases). The CDR3 length is 15 residues. V was clipped by 0 bases and J by 4 bases, with 12 bases between them. CDR1 ENHRY and CDR2 SYGVKD come from the germline V gene.

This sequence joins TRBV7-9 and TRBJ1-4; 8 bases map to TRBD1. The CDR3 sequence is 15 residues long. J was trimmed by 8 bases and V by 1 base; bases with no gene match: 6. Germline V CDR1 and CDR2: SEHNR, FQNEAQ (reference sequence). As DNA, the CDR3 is TGTGCCAGCAGCTTAGGGCAGGGGGCGCGAGAAAAACTGTTTTTT. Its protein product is CASSLGQGAREKLFF.

This CDR3 reads CASSGRRGLDEQYF. The CDR3 DNA reads TGTGCCAGCAGTGGGAGAAGGGGGCTCGACGAGCAGTACTTC. The J gene is TRBJ2-7, the V gene TRBV2, with 7 positions matching TRBD1. The V gene end was trimmed by 4 bases and the J gene end by 5 bases; junction bases not matched to a gene: 8. The CDR3 runs to 14 residues. The germline V gene encodes CDR1 SNHLY and CDR2 FYNNEI.

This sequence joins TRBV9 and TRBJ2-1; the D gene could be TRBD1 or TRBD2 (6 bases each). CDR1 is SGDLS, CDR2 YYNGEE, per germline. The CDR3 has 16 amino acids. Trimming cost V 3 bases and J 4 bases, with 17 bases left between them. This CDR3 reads CASSGPSGAGYNEQFF. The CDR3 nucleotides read TGTGCCAGCAGCGGACCCTCGGGGGCCGGGTACAATGAGCAGTTCTTC.

CDR3 protein: CSVGQAGTGELFF. In nucleotides, the CDR3 is TGCAGCGTGGGACAGGCGGGAACCGGGGAGCTGTTTTTT. This chain uses TRBV29-1 with TRBJ2-2; the match to TRBD1 covers 8 bases. With V trimmed by 6 bases and J by 5 bases, 5 bases remained unmatched. Germline V gene data show CDR1 as SQVTM and CDR2 as ANQGSEA. The CDR3 is 13 residues long.

This CDR3 is CASTPTGSSYEQYF. CDR3 DNA sequence: TGTGCCAGCACCCCGACAGGGTCCTCCTACGAGCAGTACTTC. The chain carries TRBV6-1 and TRBJ2-7; 7 bases are a match to TRBD1. CDR3 size: 14 residues. J lost 0 bases, V lost 7 bases, and 6 bases had no gene match. Looked up from germline, CDR1 is MNHNS and CDR2 is SASEGT.

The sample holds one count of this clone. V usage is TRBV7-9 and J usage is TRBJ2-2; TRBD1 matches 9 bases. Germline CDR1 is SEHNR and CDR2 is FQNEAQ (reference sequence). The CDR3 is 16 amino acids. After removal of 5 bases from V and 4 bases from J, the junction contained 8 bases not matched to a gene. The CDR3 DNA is TGTGCCAGCAGCCAACCCAACAGGGGGCCCACCGGGGAGCTGTTTTTT. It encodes CASSQPNRGPTGELFF.

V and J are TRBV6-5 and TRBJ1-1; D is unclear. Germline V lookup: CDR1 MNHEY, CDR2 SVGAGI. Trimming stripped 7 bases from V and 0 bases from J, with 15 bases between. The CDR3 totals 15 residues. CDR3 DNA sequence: TGTGCCAGCACCCCTGTCAGAAGGGTGAACACTGAAGCTTTCTTT. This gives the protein CASTPVRRVNTEAFF.